This T cell receptor (beta chain) was documented in a study of T cells in Graves' hyperthyroidism and ophthalmopathy. Findings and limits, study-wide: Stable hyperthyroidism was separated from ophthalmopathy by a model based on 13 V-J features.

The germline V gene has CDR1 SNHLY and CDR2 FYNNEI. Trimming stripped 4 bases from V and 7 bases from J, with 10 bases between. The CDR3 is made up of 12 amino acids. TCR beta CDR3 region amplification was performed from RNA transcripts. Primed by the HTBI set, a first-round RT-PCR was run on the TCR CDR3. TCRdb re-derived calls from the multiplex PCR reads in MiXCR, one entry per CDR3 protein. The sample has around 350,000 distinct CDR3 sequences, approximately 20% seen once. As regards this clonotype: Its specificity is unknown.

V and J are TRBV2 and TRBJ1-1; D possibly corresponds to TRBD1 (6 bases). The sequenced material came from blood. The TCR comes from a woman in her late teens or twenties with Graves' hyperthyroidism. CDR3 sequence: CASSGEDSEAFF. CDR3 DNA: TGTGCCAGCAGTGGGGAGGACAGTGAAGCTTTCTTT.